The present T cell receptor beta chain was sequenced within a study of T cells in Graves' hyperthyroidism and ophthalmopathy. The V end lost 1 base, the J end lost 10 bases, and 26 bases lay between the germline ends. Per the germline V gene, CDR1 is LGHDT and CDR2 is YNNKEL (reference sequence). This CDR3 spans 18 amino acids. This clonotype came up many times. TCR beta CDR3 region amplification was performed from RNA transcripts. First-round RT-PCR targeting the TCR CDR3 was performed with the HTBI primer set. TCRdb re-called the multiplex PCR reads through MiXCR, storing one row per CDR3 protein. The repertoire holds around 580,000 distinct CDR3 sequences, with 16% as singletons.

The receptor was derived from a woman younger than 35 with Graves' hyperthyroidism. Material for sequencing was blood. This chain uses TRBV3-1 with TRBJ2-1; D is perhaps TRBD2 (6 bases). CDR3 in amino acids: CASSQVTLPGAGQWEQFF. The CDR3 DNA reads TGTGCCAGCAGCCAAGTTACCCTCCCGGGAGCAGGACAATGGGAGCAGTTCTTC.